These T cell receptor beta chains were read from a single sample in a study of T cell responses to AZD1222 COVID-19 vaccine. The protocol was immunoSEQ multiplex PCR, while the TCRdb copy is restricted to in-frame clones and leaves out a portion. The repertoire holds 80,000 to 95,000 clones, with over 75% as singletons. The sample here was peripheral blood, taken 28 days after the second AZD1222 dose. The receptors come from an adult who received the AZD1222 COVID-19 vaccine. Both conserved end residues are part of each CDR3. A D gene is named only where the DNA matches it firmly. Where a row states a size, it is once, few, many or the class of an expanded clone; other rows omit it.

V: TRBV5-1; size: NA; D: TRBD2; J: TRBJ2-1; CDR3: CASSLAPGRGGTNEQFF; DNA: TGCGCCAGCAGCTTGGCCCCTGGCCGGGGGGGCACCAATGAGCAGTTCTTC
V: TRBV6-5; size: NA; D: NA; J: TRBJ1-2; CDR3: CASSNRATYGYTF; DNA: TGTGCCAGCAGTAACCGGGCCACCTATGGCTACACCTTC
V: TRBV21-1; size: NA; D: NA; J: TRBJ1-5; CDR3: CASSKVCDRGRKSNQPQHF; DNA: TGTGCCAGCAGCAAAGTATGCGACAGGGGGCGGAAGAGCAATCAGCCCCAGCATTTT
V: TRBV18; size: NA; D: NA; J: TRBJ1-2; CDR3: CASSPGRGNGYTF; DNA: TGTGCCAGCTCACCGGGCAGGGGTAATGGCTACACCTTC
V: TRBV27; size: NA; D: TRBD2; J: TRBJ2-2; CDR3: CASSFPSSGGTGELFF; DNA: TGTGCCAGCAGTTTCCCATCTAGCGGGGGAACCGGGGAGCTGTTTTTT
V: TRBV3-1/TRBV3-2; size: NA; D: TRBD2; J: TRBJ2-5; CDR3: CASTRTSGETQYF; DNA: TGTGCCAGCACCCGGACTAGCGGGGAGACCCAGTACTTC
V: TRBV2; size: NA; D: TRBD2; J: TRBJ2-5; CDR3: CASSPYYGLAGNQETQYF; DNA: TGTGCCAGCAGTCCTTACTACGGACTAGCGGGGAACCAAGAGACCCAGTACTTC
V: TRBV6-5; size: NA; D: TRBD1; J: TRBJ2-7; CDR3: CATRGQFLYSYEQYF; DNA: TGTGCCACCCGGGGACAGTTCCTATACTCCTACGAGCAGTACTTC
V: TRBV6-2/TRBV6-3; size: once; D: NA; J: TRBJ1-1; CDR3: CASSYTGMAEAFF; DNA: TGTGCCAGCAGTTACACAGGGATGGCTGAAGCTTTCTTT
V: TRBV5-4; size: NA; D: TRBD1; J: TRBJ2-5; CDR3: CASSWDRGETQYF; DNA: TGTGCCAGCAGCTGGGACAGGGGGGAGACCCAGTACTTC
V: TRBV11-3; size: NA; D: NA; J: TRBJ2-2; CDR3: CASGVTGELFF; DNA: TGTGCCAGCGGCGTTACCGGGGAGCTGTTTTTT
V: TRBV7-2; size: NA; D: NA; J: TRBJ1-3; CDR3: CASRMMPEVPGNTIYF; DNA: TGTGCCAGCAGGATGATGCCGGAAGTTCCTGGAAACACCATATATTTT
V: TRBV6-2/TRBV6-3; size: NA; D: TRBD1; J: TRBJ1-1; CDR3: CASSWGQGASRNTEAFF; DNA: TGTGCCAGCAGTTGGGGACAGGGGGCGAGTAGGAACACTGAAGCTTTCTTT
V: TRBV6-6; size: NA; D: NA; J: TRBJ2-3; CDR3: CASQRGSASDTQYF; DNA: TGTGCCAGCCAACGGGGTTCAGCTTCAGATACGCAGTATTTT
V: TRBV15; size: NA; D: NA; J: TRBJ2-1; CDR3: CATSRDPSLIEQFF; DNA: TGTGCCACCAGCAGAGATCCTTCCCTTATTGAGCAGTTCTTC
V: TRBV27; size: NA; D: NA; J: TRBJ1-5; CDR3: CASSPNSGNQPQHF; DNA: TGTGCCAGCAGTCCGAACTCCGGCAATCAGCCCCAGCATTTT
V: TRBV2; size: NA; D: NA; J: TRBJ1-1; CDR3: CASRKDSPNTEAFF; DNA: TGTGCCAGCAGGAAGGACAGCCCAAACACTGAAGCTTTCTTT
V: TRBV5-6; size: NA; D: NA; J: TRBJ2-7; CDR3: CASSWRGGYKQYF; DNA: TGTGCCAGCAGCTGGCGGGGTGGGTACAAGCAGTACTTC
V: TRBV7-2; size: NA; D: NA; J: TRBJ1-2; CDR3: CASSEDVANYGYTF; DNA: TGTGCCAGCAGCGAAGACGTAGCTAACTATGGCTACACCTTC
V: TRBV27; size: NA; D: TRBD1; J: TRBJ1-2; CDR3: CATRTGGRYGYTF; DNA: TGTGCCACCCGGACAGGGGGTCGCTATGGCTACACCTTC
V: TRBV7-8; size: NA; D: NA; J: TRBJ1-1; CDR3: CASSLTYSGTEDTEAFF; DNA: TGTGCCAGCAGCTTAACTTACTCCGGGACGGAGGACACTGAAGCTTTCTTT
V: TRBV18; size: NA; D: NA; J: TRBJ2-3; CDR3: CASSPKPGVRSDTQYF; DNA: TGTGCCAGCTCACCCAAACCGGGGGTAAGGTCAGATACGCAGTATTTT
V: TRBV6-2/TRBV6-3; size: NA; D: TRBD2; J: TRBJ2-3; CDR3: CASSYSTPRGGRADTQYF; DNA: TGTGCCAGCAGTTACTCGACCCCTCGGGGGGGCCGGGCAGATACGCAGTATTTT
V: TRBV27; size: NA; D: NA; J: TRBJ1-2; CDR3: CASSTRQELNGYTF; DNA: TGTGCCAGCTCGACGAGGCAGGAGTTGAACGGCTACACCTTC
V: TRBV2; size: few; D: NA; J: TRBJ2-3; CDR3: CASSSGTPGDTQYF; DNA: TGTGCCAGCAGTTCCGGGACCCCGGGGGATACGCAGTATTTT
V: TRBV7-8; size: NA; D: NA; J: TRBJ1-5; CDR3: CASSLASGNQPQHF; DNA: TGTGCCAGCAGCTTAGCGTCGGGGAACCAGCCCCAGCATTTT
V: TRBV7-9; size: NA; D: NA; J: TRBJ2-5; CDR3: CASSLRGETQYF; DNA: TGTGCCAGCAGCTTAAGGGGAGAGACCCAGTACTTC
V: TRBV30; size: NA; D: NA; J: TRBJ1-4; CDR3: CAWSVQGGNEKLFF; DNA: TGTGCCTGGAGTGTACAGGGAGGGAATGAAAAACTGTTTTTT
V: TRBV6-5; size: NA; D: NA; J: TRBJ1-5; CDR3: CASRGGAGQPQHF; DNA: TGTGCCAGCCGAGGGGGGGCTGGACAGCCCCAGCATTTT
V: TRBV9; size: NA; D: NA; J: TRBJ1-4; CDR3: CASSPTTTNEKLFF; DNA: TGTGCCAGCAGCCCAACCACAACTAATGAAAAACTGTTTTTT
V: TRBV28; size: NA; D: NA; J: TRBJ1-2; CDR3: CASSYGDWYGYTF; DNA: TGTGCCAGCAGTTACGGAGATTGGTATGGCTACACCTTC
V: TRBV7-2; size: NA; D: NA; J: TRBJ1-2; CDR3: CASSFVSGREGYTF; DNA: TGTGCCAGCAGCTTTGTGTCAGGGAGGGAAGGCTACACCTTC
V: TRBV5-8; size: NA; D: TRBD1; J: TRBJ2-7; CDR3: CASSPGTAVTYEQYF; DNA: TGTGCCAGCAGCCCTGGGACAGCCGTGACCTACGAGCAGTACTTC
V: TRBV3-1/TRBV3-2; size: NA; D: NA; J: TRBJ2-5; CDR3: CASSQKETQYF; DNA: TGTGCCAGCAGCCAGAAAGAGACCCAGTACTTC
V: TRBV6-6; size: NA; D: TRBD1; J: TRBJ1-1; CDR3: CASRPRGKSTEAFF; DNA: TGTGCCAGCAGACCCAGGGGGAAGAGCACTGAAGCTTTCTTT
V: TRBV11-2; size: NA; D: NA; J: TRBJ1-2; CDR3: CASSLVAGNYGYTF; DNA: TGTGCCAGCAGCTTAGTTGCCGGGAACTATGGCTACACCTTC
V: TRBV27; size: once; D: TRBD1; J: TRBJ1-1; CDR3: CASRRGQGEAFF; DNA: TGTGCCAGCAGAAGGGGGCAGGGTGAAGCTTTCTTT
V: TRBV10-3; size: once; D: TRBD1; J: TRBJ1-2; CDR3: CAIRPGGGGYTF; DNA: TGTGCCATCCGCCCAGGGGGGGGTGGCTACACCTTC
V: TRBV7-6; size: NA; D: NA; J: TRBJ1-1; CDR3: CASSPGGDGNTEAFF; DNA: TGTGCCAGCAGCCCTGGGGGCGACGGGAACACTGAAGCTTTCTTT
V: TRBV9; size: NA; D: TRBD1; J: TRBJ1-5; CDR3: CASSATGGGQPQHF; DNA: TGTGCCAGCAGCGCAACAGGGGGCGGGCAGCCCCAGCATTTT
V: TRBV7-2; size: NA; D: TRBD1; J: TRBJ1-6; CDR3: CASSLGTGQNNSPLHF; DNA: TGTGCCAGCAGCTTGGGGACAGGGCAGAATAATTCACCCCTCCACTTT
V: TRBV27; size: NA; D: TRBD1; J: TRBJ1-5; CDR3: CASSTRRDRGILGNQPQHF; DNA: TGTGCCAGCAGTACTCGACGGGACAGGGGGATTTTGGGCAATCAGCCCCAGCATTTT
V: TRBV6-4; size: NA; D: TRBD2; J: TRBJ2-5; CDR3: CASSDGSSGGQETQYF; DNA: TGTGCCAGCAGTGACGGGTCTAGCGGGGGGCAAGAGACCCAGTACTTC
V: TRBV18; size: NA; D: NA; J: TRBJ1-2; CDR3: CASSLTGTTYGYTF; DNA: TGTGCCAGCTCATTAACCGGGACAACCTATGGCTACACCTTC